The present T cell receptor beta chain was sequenced within a study of T cell responses to AZD1222 COVID-19 vaccine. The CDR3 is made up of 15 amino acids. Per the germline V gene, CDR1 is LNHDA and CDR2 is SQIVND (reference sequence). The J segment lost 4 bases and the V segment lost 4 bases, leaving 9 bases of the junction unmatched. Method: immunoSEQ multiplex PCR; TCRdb's copy keeps in-frame clones and lacks some. The sample lists about 150,000 clones; more than 85% were seen once. Worth noting for this clone: Its antigen is undetermined.

General study findings and limits: Among the donors, most were white British and more were female, and clonal diversity was possibly underestimated.

V and J are TRBV19 and TRBJ1-2; 7 nucleotides agree with TRBD1. The sequenced sample was peripheral blood, obtained on day 0 of AZD1222 vaccination. The TCR was taken from an adult in good health. CDR3 region: CASSKTGQAIYGYTF. The CDR3 DNA is TGTGCCAGTAGTAAGACAGGACAGGCCATCTATGGCTACACCTTC.